This TCR beta chain was retrieved from a study of blood T cells in healthy people across ages. A second PCR of about 7 to 11 cycles used a sample-barcoded 5' primer and a J-beta primer mix. TCRdb re-derived calls from the 5' RACE reads in MiXCR, one entry per CDR3 protein. The sample shows about 800,000 distinct CDR3 sequences, about 62% of them seen only once. This clonotype has just a few counts. V was pared by 0 bases and J by 0 bases, with 15 bases between. The CDR3 runs 18 residues. Germline V CDR1 and CDR2: DFQATT, SNEGSKA (reference sequence). Whenever a sample was processed, at least 6 million PBMCs were isolated. The amount of total RNA extracted per sample was at least 6 micrograms.

The rearrangement joins TRBV20-1 to TRBJ2-6, with D possibly matching TRBD1 (5 bases). The sequence derives from a young man in good health. The sequenced sample was blood. The CDR3 here is CSARDRAGQSSGANVLTF. In DNA, the CDR3 is TGCAGTGCTAGAGATCGGGCAGGGCAGAGCTCTGGGGCCAACGTCCTGACTTTC.